The entry below gives a single T cell receptor (beta chain) sequence along with its context. What it recognizes is unknown. This record belongs to a study of T cells in Graves' hyperthyroidism and ophthalmopathy. Study-level information: Peripheral blood was secured at the point of initial diagnosis, before any treatment.

Regarding the study as a whole: Blood also contained most expanded thyroid clonotypes above 0.001. From stable hyperthyroidism, ophthalmopathy was separated by a 13 V-J model.

Pregnant or lactating patients were excluded, as were those with uncontrolled infection or other autoimmune disease. Amplification targeted TCR beta CDR3 regions from RNA transcripts. HTBI primers were employed in a first-round RT-PCR of the TCR CDR3. TCRdb called the multiplex PCR reads again in MiXCR, with one record for every CDR3 protein. The table shows about 690,000 distinct CDR3 sequences, with 15% to 20% occurring only once. Germline assignment: CDR1 WSHSY and CDR2 SAAADI. V gave up 3 bases and J gave up 3 bases, with 9 bases separating them. The CDR3 runs to 13 residues. The chain uses TRBV10-2 and TRBJ2-7; perhaps TRBD1 as D (6 bases). The receptor was isolated from a man aged 50 or older with Graves' hyperthyroidism. Sequenced material: blood. CDR3 in amino acids: CASSEGTNYEQYF. CDR3 bases: TGCGCCAGCAGTGAAGGGACAAACTACGAGCAGTACTTC.